These 19 T cell receptor beta chains were all obtained from the same sample, sequenced in a study of control samples from healthy donors and cancer patients. The repertoire was sequenced with immunoSEQ multiplex PCR; TCRdb's copy has only in-frame clones and lacks some. Of around 250,000 clones listed, approximately 80% are singletons. Specimen: PBMCs. All receptors derive from a woman aged 60-75 years with lung cancer.

The chain combines TRBV7-6 with TRBJ2-2, with TRBD1 matching 10 bases. From germline, CDR1 is SGHVS and CDR2 FNYEAQ. The CDR3 covers 17 residues. V lost 5 bases to trimming and J lost 5 bases; unmatched junction nucleotides: 11. As DNA, the CDR3 is TGTGCCAGCAGCCCAATAATCCCGGGACAGGGGACCGGGGAGCTGTTTTTT. This sequence encodes CASSPIIPGQGTGELFF.

The rearrangement joins TRBV6-1 to TRBJ1-5; tentative D call: TRBD1 (5 bases). The CDR3 contains 16 residues. V lost 4 bases and J 6 bases, leaving 19 bases between the germline ends. Germline loops: CDR1 MNHNS, CDR2 SASEGT. CDR3 sequence: CASSAWDSGAIQPQHF. Written as DNA, the CDR3 is TGTGCCAGCAGTGCCTGGGACTCCGGGGCGATTCAGCCCCAGCATTTT.

This chain uses TRBV9 with TRBJ2-2; no firm D call. The V gene's germline CDR1 is SGDLS and CDR2 YYNGEE. There are 12 residues in the CDR3. V lost 3 bases to trimming and J lost 0 bases, with 0 bases between them. CDR3 bases: TGTGCCAGCAGCGCGAACACCGGGGAGCTGTTTTTT. It yields the protein CASSANTGELFF.

The rearrangement links TRBV14 to TRBJ2-5; the D gene is possibly TRBD1 (7 bases). V shed 4 bases and J shed 4 bases, with 13 bases lying between them. This CDR3 has 14 amino acids. Germline V gene lookup returns CDR1 SGHDN and CDR2 FVKESK. The CDR3 DNA reads as TGTGCCAGCAGCCCGCGACAGGGAGGAGAGACCCAGTACTTC. This gives the protein CASSPRQGGETQYF. The full variable domain, in which reference TRBV14 and TRBJ2-5 provide the parts outside the CDR3, is EAGVTQFPSHSVIEKGQTVTLRCDPISGHDNLYWYRRVMGKEIKFLLHFVKESKQDESGMPNNRFLAERTGGTYSTLKVQPAELEDSGVYFCASSPRQGGETQYFGPGTRLLVL.

CDR3: CASSIGAGGVYGYTF. CDR3 in DNA: TGTGCCAGTAGTATAGGAGCTGGGGGAGTCTATGGCTACACCTTC. The chain combines TRBV19 with TRBJ1-2, with a weak D call TRBD1 (5 bases). Germline loops: CDR1 LNHDA, CDR2 SQIVND (reference sequence). V lost 1 base, J lost 4 bases, and 13 bases lay in between. The CDR3 consists of 15 residues. Filled out from reference TRBV19 and TRBJ1-2, the complete variable domain reads DGGITQSPKYLFRKEGQNVTLSCEQNLNHDAMYWYRQDPGQGLRLIYYSQIVNDFQKGDIAEGYSVSREKKESFPLTVTSAQKNPTAFYLCASSIGAGGVYGYTFGSGTRLTVV.

This clone was recorded a few times. The chain couples TRBV28 to TRBJ2-7; D is unclear. The CDR3 has 13 amino acids. The V end lost 8 bases, the J end lost 0 bases, and 11 bases lay between the germline ends. The germline V gene has CDR1 MDHEN and CDR2 SYDVKM. This CDR3 reads CASFTANSYEQYF. The DNA for the CDR3 is TGTGCCAGCTTTACAGCGAACTCCTACGAGCAGTACTTC.

Points on this clone: Germline and junction disagree at one end, which may indicate a read error. J is TRBJ2-2 and V is TRBV2, with 7 bases identical to TRBD1. Germline V gene data show CDR1 as SNHLY and CDR2 as FYNNEI. The CDR3 has 15 residues. The CDR3 DNA reads as TGTGCCAGCAGGGAAGGGACAGTAAGGACCGGGGAGCTGTTTTTT. Protein: CASREGTVRTGELFF.

The V gene is TRBV28, the J gene TRBJ2-1, with unresolved D. Per the germline V gene, CDR1 is MDHEN and CDR2 is SYDVKM. CDR3 length: 14 amino acids. Trimming cost V 6 bases and J 14 bases, with 23 bases left between them. The CDR3 region has the DNA TGTGCCAGCAGCCTATTAAGAGGACGCCTTAAGAAGTTCTTC. It specifies CASSLLRGRLKKFF.

The gene calls are TRBV28 and TRBJ2-1; D gene unclear. Germline V gene lookup returns CDR1 MDHEN and CDR2 SYDVKM. V was trimmed by 7 bases and J by 4 bases, leaving 11 bases between them. The CDR3 consists of 13 residues. CDR3 residues: CASNRILYNEQFF. The CDR3, as DNA: TGTGCCAGCAATAGGATTCTTTACAATGAGCAGTTCTTC.

This sequence joins TRBV5-6 and TRBJ2-3; TRBD2 matches at 11 bases. V shed 0 bases and J 2 bases; nucleotides not matched to a gene: 2. Germline V lookup: CDR1 SGHDT, CDR2 YYEEEE. The CDR3 consists of 16 residues. The CDR3 nucleotides are TGTGCCAGCAGCTTGGTAGCGGGGGGGATCACAGATACGCAGTATTTT. Amino acid sequence: CASSLVAGGITDTQYF.

The gene calls are TRBV15 and TRBJ1-3; TRBD1 might be the D (5 bases). In germline, CDR1 is LNHNV, CDR2 YYDKDF (reference sequence). Between the trimmed V and J ends, which lost 9 bases and 3 bases, there was a span of 12 bases. There are 13 residues in the CDR3. CDR3 sequence reads: CATQGPGGNTIYF. CDR3 bases: TGTGCCACTCAGGGACCGGGTGGAAACACCATATATTTT.

The CDR3 DNA sequence: TGCGCCAGCAGCTTGGGAGTGGGAGAAGGAGAGACCCAGTACTTC. This codes for CASSLGVGEGETQYF. The chain links TRBV5-1 to TRBJ2-5; perhaps TRBD2 as D (5 bases). CDR1 SGHRS and CDR2 YFSETQ come from the germline V gene. The V end lost 0 bases, the J end lost 4 bases, and 13 bases lay between the germline ends. The CDR3 runs 15 residues. Looking up the rest from reference TRBV5-1 and TRBJ2-5 gives the full variable domain: KAGVTQTPRYLIKTRGQQVTLSCSPISGHRSVSWYQQTPGQGLQFLFEYFSETQRNKGNFPGRFSGRQFSNSRSEMNVSTLELGDSALYLCASSLGVGEGETQYFGPGTRLLVL.

The V call is TRBV5-1, the J call TRBJ1-1; D not resolved. This CDR3 has 15 residues. Germline V gene data show CDR1 as SGHRS and CDR2 as YFSETQ. The germline V and J ends were trimmed by 3 bases and 0 bases, with 12 bases remaining between them. CDR3 DNA: TGCGCCAGCAGCTACTCCCAGATGATGAACACTGAAGCTTTCTTT. Its translation is CASSYSQMMNTEAFF.

The chain employs TRBV21-1 and TRBJ2-5; the DNA was not compared with TRBD2, the D call given in the table. TRBV21-1 counts as a pseudogene. The CDR3 runs to 17 residues. The CDR3 spells CASSSGLAGGPQETQYF. CDR3 sequence (DNA): TGTGCCAGCAGCTCGGGACTAGCGGGAGGGCCTCAAGAGACCCAGTACTTC.

This chain connects TRBV14 to TRBJ2-1, with 10 bases identical to TRBD2. The CDR3 length is 15 residues. CDR1 is SGHDN and CDR2 is FVKESK in the germline V gene. V dropped 5 bases and J dropped 4; count of bases not matched to a gene: 5. The CDR3 nucleotides read TGTGCCAGCAGCGAACTAGCGGGGTATTACAATGAGCAGTTCTTC. It translates to CASSELAGYYNEQFF. Using reference TRBV14 and TRBJ2-1 for the parts outside the CDR3, the full variable domain is EAGVTQFPSHSVIEKGQTVTLRCDPISGHDNLYWYRRVMGKEIKFLLHFVKESKQDESGMPNNRFLAERTGGTYSTLKVQPAELEDSGVYFCASSELAGYYNEQFFGPGTRLTVL.

The chain has TRBV4-2 and TRBJ2-5; TRBD1 matches 11 bases. CDR1 and CDR2 (germline): LGHNA, YNFKEQ. The ends lost 3 bases at V and 5 bases at J; junction bases unmatched: 5. The length of the CDR3 is 15 residues. CDR3: CASSQVGTGGETQYF. CDR3 bases: TGTGCCAGCAGCCAGGTTGGGACAGGGGGGGAGACCCAGTACTTC.

The chain employs TRBV6-5 and TRBJ1-5; D possibly corresponds to TRBD1 (5 bases). Trimming removed 7 bases at V and 0 bases at J, with 13 bases between. The CDR3 has 15 residues. Germline values: CDR1 MNHEY, CDR2 SVGAGI. The chain's CDR3 is CASTPGTDSNQPQHF. For the CDR3, the DNA is TGTGCCAGCACTCCCGGGACGGATAGCAATCAGCCCCAGCATTTT.

The chain links TRBV28 to TRBJ2-1; D gene uncertain. This CDR3 is 17 amino acids long. Germline lookup yields CDR1 MDHEN and CDR2 SYDVKM. The germline V and J ends were trimmed by 7 bases and 0 bases, with 19 bases remaining between them. The CDR3 sequence: CASTPLPEKISYNEQFF. The CDR3 DNA sequence: TGTGCCAGCACCCCTTTACCCGAGAAGATCTCCTACAATGAGCAGTTCTTC. Supplemented by reference TRBV28 and TRBJ2-1, the full variable domain reads DVKVTQSSRYLVKRTGEKVFLECVQDMDHENMFWYRQDPGLGLRLIYFSYDVKMKEKGDIPEGYSVSREKKERFSLILESASTNQTSMYLCASTPLPEKISYNEQFFGPGTRLTVL.

V gene TRBV5-1 combines with J gene TRBJ2-1, with 7 nucleotides matching TRBD1. The CDR3 sequence is 19 residues long. Unmatched junction bases numbered 20, after V lost 4 bases and J lost 4 bases. Germline V lookup: CDR1 SGHRS, CDR2 YFSETQ. The CDR3 is CASSLGDRVRRKAYNEQFF. In DNA form, the CDR3 reads TGCGCCAGCAGCCTGGGAGACAGGGTGCGAAGGAAGGCGTACAATGAGCAGTTCTTC. The full variable domain, its missing parts supplied by reference TRBV5-1 and TRBJ2-1, is KAGVTQTPRYLIKTRGQQVTLSCSPISGHRSVSWYQQTPGQGLQFLFEYFSETQRNKGNFPGRFSGRQFSNSRSEMNVSTLELGDSALYLCASSLGDRVRRKAYNEQFFGPGTRLTVL.